This entry lists 15 T cell receptor beta chains sequenced from one sample in a study of T cells in Graves' hyperthyroidism and ophthalmopathy. Using RNA transcripts as the source, TCR beta CDR3 regions were amplified. The HTBI primer set drove a first-round RT-PCR of the TCR CDR3. TCRdb processed the multiplex PCR reads anew with MiXCR; each CDR3 protein has one entry. The sample contains 500,000 to 650,000 distinct CDR3 sequences, roughly 17% of which appear only once. Sequenced input: blood. The source is a young woman with Graves' ophthalmopathy.

This chain links TRBV12-3 or TRBV12-4 with TRBJ2-7; 15 bases agree with TRBD2. This CDR3 spans 17 amino acids. With 4 bases clipped from V and 0 bases from J, the junction kept 4 bases outside the gene matches. For the CDR3, the DNA is TGTGCCAGCAGTTCCGGGACTAGCGGGGGGCCCTCCTACGAGCAGTACTTC. Translating gives CASSSGTSGGPSYEQYF.

This clonotype showed up many times. The genes are TRBV28 and TRBJ2-7, with a possible D match to TRBD1 (5 bases). Trimming stripped 7 bases from V and 1 base from J, with 8 bases between. CDR1 is MDHEN, CDR2 SYDVKM, per germline. CDR3 length: 12 amino acids. CDR3 sequence (DNA): TGTGCCAGCAAGCAGGGATCCTACGAGCAGTACTTC. It is translated as CASKQGSYEQYF.

This rearrangement joins TRBV19 to TRBJ1-1; no clear D. This CDR3 comprises 13 residues. Trimming pared 3 bases from V and 6 bases from J, leaving 11 bases between. The germline CDR1 and CDR2 sequences are LNHDA and SQIVND (reference sequence). CDR3 sequence reads: CASSIGPGSEAFF. DNA for the CDR3: TGTGCCAGTAGTATTGGACCGGGGTCTGAAGCTTTCTTT.

This clonotype occurred many times. The chain links TRBV12-3 or TRBV12-4 to TRBJ1-1; 11 bases fit TRBD1. J was trimmed by 2 bases and V by 7 bases; bases with no gene match: 6. This CDR3 is built from 15 residues. CDR3 DNA sequence: TGTGCCAGCACCCCGGACAGGGGGCTAAACACTGAAGCTTTCTTT. It yields the protein CASTPDRGLNTEAFF.

V usage is TRBV28 and J usage is TRBJ2-7; weak D call: TRBD1 (5 bases). V lost 1 base and J lost 5, with 12 bases in between. Germline loops: CDR1 MDHEN, CDR2 SYDVKM. The length of the CDR3 is 14 residues. The CDR3 bases are TGTGCCAGCAGTTTATATTCCAGGGTCCACGAGCAGTACTTC. This gives the protein CASSLYSRVHEQYF. Complete variable domain (other parts from reference TRBV28 and TRBJ2-7): DVKVTQSSRYLVKRTGEKVFLECVQDMDHENMFWYRQDPGLGLRLIYFSYDVKMKEKGDIPEGYSVSREKKERFSLILESASTNQTSMYLCASSLYSRVHEQYFGPGTRLTVT.

This clonotype has at least ten counts. The V gene is TRBV12-3 or TRBV12-4, the J gene TRBJ1-1; no firm D call. V was trimmed by 1 base and J by 10 bases, leaving 16 bases between them. CDR3 length: 14 residues. CDR3 in DNA: TGTGCCAGCAGTTTAGATTCCCCAGGTTGGCGAGCTTTCTTT. It specifies CASSLDSPGWRAFF.

V is TRBV15 and J is TRBJ2-3; 12 positions agree with TRBD2. V shed 5 bases and J 1 base; nucleotides not matched to a gene: 4. The V gene's germline CDR1 is LNHNV and CDR2 YYDKDF (reference sequence). The CDR3 length is 16 residues. CDR3 DNA: TGTGCCACCAGCCGAGGACTAGCGGGACGCACAGATACGCAGTATTTT. Its translation is CATSRGLAGRTDTQYF.

This clonotype appeared many times. This chain uses TRBV12-3 or TRBV12-4 with TRBJ2-1; no clear D gene. The CDR3 contains 12 residues. Trimming pared 6 bases from V and 8 bases from J, leaving 11 bases between. In nucleotides, the CDR3 is TGTGCCAGCAGACCAGCGTTGGATGAGCAGTTCTTC. Translating it yields CASRPALDEQFF.

This CDR3 reads CASRTTGAEGTEAFF. CDR3 sequence (DNA): TGTGCCAGCAGGACCACCGGGGCAGAGGGCACTGAAGCTTTCTTT. The rearrangement joins TRBV6-1 to TRBJ1-1; tentatively, D is TRBD1 (5 bases). The germline CDR1 and CDR2 sequences are MNHNS and SASEGT. The CDR3 contains 15 residues. V was clipped by 6 bases and J by 4 bases, with 18 bases between them.

The table lists this clonotype with many counts. This chain connects TRBV2 to TRBJ2-3; 11 bases fit TRBD2. The J segment lost 2 bases and the V segment lost 5 bases, leaving 12 bases of the junction unmatched. Germline loops: CDR1 SNHLY, CDR2 FYNNEI. The length of the CDR3 is 18 residues. The CDR3, as DNA: TGTGCCAGCAGTCCTACTAGCGGGGGACCTCTGACCACAGATACGCAGTATTTT. Translated: CASSPTSGGPLTTDTQYF.

This clonotype was counted only a few times. V gene TRBV28 combines with J gene TRBJ2-1; D possibly uses TRBD1 or TRBD2 (5 bases each). CDR1 is MDHEN and CDR2 is SYDVKM in the germline V gene. V was trimmed by 2 bases and J by 15 bases, leaving 11 bases between them. CDR3 length: 11 residues. CDR3 sequence (DNA): TGTGCCAGCAGTTTACGTGGGGGTACGTTCTTC. It encodes CASSLRGGTFF.

This clonotype was observed many times. The rearrangement joins TRBV7-2 to TRBJ2-3; the D is unclear. This CDR3 comprises 13 residues. Trimming removed 4 bases at V and 5 bases at J, with 10 bases between. CDR1 is SGHTA and CDR2 is FQGNSA in the germline V gene. CDR3 sequence (DNA): TGTGCCAGCAGCTCACTCGACGGAGATACGCAGTATTTT. It codes for CASSSLDGDTQYF.

The table lists this clonotype with many counts. This chain links TRBV7-2 with TRBJ2-7, with 10 bases aligning to TRBD2. V was clipped by 3 bases and J by 7 bases; unmatched bases: 15. This CDR3 has 17 amino acids. In germline, CDR1 is SGHTA, CDR2 FQGNSA. CDR3 region: CASSLAPGASGSSEQYF. DNA of the CDR3: TGTGCCAGCAGCTTGGCCCCGGGGGCTAGCGGGAGTAGTGAGCAGTACTTC.

This clonotype showed up just a few times. The rearrangement joins TRBV6-1 to TRBJ2-1, with 8 bases aligning to TRBD2. This CDR3 contains 14 residues. Losses at the gene ends were 8 bases for V and 8 bases for J; bases not matched to a gene: 11. Germline V gene data show CDR1 as MNHNS and CDR2 as SASEGT. The CDR3 coding sequence is TGTGCCAGCCGCCCCGGGACTAGAGTATATGAGCAGTTCTTC. Protein product: CASRPGTRVYEQFF.

This clonotype has just a few counts. V usage is TRBV7-3 and J usage is TRBJ1-1; D is ambiguous. V gave up 3 bases and J gave up 0 bases, with 11 bases separating them. The CDR3 spans 15 residues. Germline V gene lookup returns CDR1 SGHTA and CDR2 FQGTGA. The CDR3 loop is CASSLAGNMNTEAFF. CDR3 bases: TGTGCCAGCAGCTTGGCAGGAAATATGAACACTGAAGCTTTCTTT.